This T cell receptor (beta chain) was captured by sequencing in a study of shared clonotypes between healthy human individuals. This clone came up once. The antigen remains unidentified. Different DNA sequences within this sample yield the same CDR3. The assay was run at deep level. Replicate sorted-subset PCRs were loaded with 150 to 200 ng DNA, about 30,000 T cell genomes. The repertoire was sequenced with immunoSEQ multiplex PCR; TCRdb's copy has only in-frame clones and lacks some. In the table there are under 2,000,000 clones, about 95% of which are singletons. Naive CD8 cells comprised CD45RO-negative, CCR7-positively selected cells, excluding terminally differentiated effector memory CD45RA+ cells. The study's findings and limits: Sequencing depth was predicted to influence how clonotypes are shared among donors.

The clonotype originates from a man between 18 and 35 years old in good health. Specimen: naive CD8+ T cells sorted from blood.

DNA for the CDR3: TGTGCCAGCAGCGTAGCCCCAGGCTATGGCTACACCTTC. Protein: CASSVAPGYGYTF. The V call is TRBV9, the J call TRBJ1-2; no definite D call. V shed 0 bases and J shed 4 bases, with 7 bases lying between them. The germline V gene has CDR1 SGDLS and CDR2 YYNGEE. The CDR3 sequence is 13 residues long.